What follows are 12 T cell receptor beta chains derived from one specimen sequenced in a study of shared clonotypes between healthy human individuals. Only CD45RO-negative cells positively selected for CCR7 counted as naive CD8 cells, so terminally differentiated effector memory CD45RA+ cells were excluded. Profiling relied on immunoSEQ multiplex PCR, and the TCRdb table lists in-frame clones only, not all of them. Of around 2,000,000 clones in the sample, about 95% were seen once. The sample taken for sequencing was naive CD8+ T cells sorted from blood. Receptors originate from a man aged 18-30 years in good health.

This clone was counted once. V and J are TRBV6-5 and TRBJ1-4; 8 bases are a match to TRBD1. Germline V gene lookup returns CDR1 MNHEY and CDR2 SVGAGI. After removal of 6 bases from V and 6 bases from J, the junction contained 6 bases not matched to a gene. There are 14 residues in the CDR3. CDR3 loop: CASSWTGFDEKLFF. For the CDR3, the DNA is TGTGCCAGCAGCTGGACAGGGTTCGATGAAAAACTGTTTTTT.

The V and J genes are TRBV4-1 and TRBJ1-1, with D uncertain. V was shortened by 1 base and J by 0 bases, with 9 bases between the two germline ends. The germline V gene has CDR1 MGHRA and CDR2 YSYEKL. This CDR3 is built from 15 residues. The CDR3 sequence is CASSQVETMNTEAFF. DNA for the CDR3: TGCGCCAGCAGCCAAGTGGAGACAATGAACACTGAAGCTTTCTTT.

This clone showed up just once. This chain uses TRBV9 with TRBJ2-1, with 14 positions matching TRBD2. Germline CDR1 and CDR2: SGDLS and YYNGEE. V lost 4 bases and J lost 7; bases outside the gene matches: 4. This CDR3 comprises 15 residues. CDR3 loop: CASSRTSGGRNEQFF. In nucleotides, the CDR3 is TGTGCCAGCAGCCGGACTAGCGGGGGGCGTAATGAGCAGTTCTTC.

This rearrangement joins TRBV19 to TRBJ2-7; a weak D match, TRBD2 (6 bases). The CDR3 loop spans 15 amino acids. V lost 5 bases, J lost 3 bases, and 17 bases lay in between. Germline values: CDR1 LNHDA, CDR2 SQIVND (reference sequence). The CDR3 protein is CASSGGLPGVYEQYF. The CDR3 DNA is TGTGCCAGTAGTGGGGGACTCCCTGGGGTCTACGAGCAGTACTTC.

J is TRBJ2-1 and V is TRBV28, with TRBD2 identical over 10 bases. This CDR3 has 15 amino acids. The ends lost 2 bases at V and 4 bases at J; junction bases unmatched: 2. Germline CDR1 MDHEN, CDR2 SYDVKM. The CDR3 DNA reads as TGTGCCAGCAGTTTACTAGCGGGGGAATACAATGAGCAGTTCTTC. The encoded protein is CASSLLAGEYNEQFF.

The gene calls are TRBV13 and TRBJ1-4; weak D call: TRBD1 (5 bases). CDR1 and CDR2 (germline): PRHDT, FYEKMQ (reference sequence). This CDR3 comprises 14 residues. V was trimmed by 5 bases and J by 8 bases, leaving 15 bases between them. This chain's CDR3 is CASSQRGVEEKLFF. The CDR3 bases are TGTGCCAGCAGCCAGAGGGGAGTCGAAGAAAAACTGTTTTTT.

The chain couples TRBV9 to TRBJ2-3; 9 nucleotides align to TRBD2. The CDR3 consists of 15 residues. From germline, CDR1 is SGDLS and CDR2 YYNGEE. J gave up 0 bases and V 4 bases, and 3 bases lay outside the gene matches. CDR3 coding DNA: TGTGCCAGCAGCAAGGGACTAGCTAGCACAGATACGCAGTATTTT. This gives the protein CASSKGLASTDTQYF.

Note on this clone: In the same sample, other DNA sequences code for this CDR3. The CDR3 spells CASSLVQGYNEQFF. As DNA, the CDR3 is TGTGCCAGCAGCTTAGTGCAGGGTTACAATGAGCAGTTCTTC. The chain joins TRBV7-9 to TRBJ2-1; D might be TRBD1 (5 bases). Germline values: CDR1 SEHNR, CDR2 FQNEAQ (reference sequence). V lost 1 base and J 4 bases, leaving 8 bases between the germline ends. This CDR3 has 14 amino acids.

This chain links TRBV11-1 with TRBJ1-4; TRBD1 matches 8 bases. Looked up from germline, CDR1 is SGHAT and CDR2 is FQDESV (reference sequence). CDR3 length: 14 residues. Trimming at V came to 2 bases and at J to 12 bases, leaving 8 bases not matched to a gene. CDR3 DNA: TGTGCCAGCAGCTTATTGCCAGGGGGCACCGAACTGTTTTTT. This encodes CASSLLPGGTELFF.

The rearrangement joins TRBV13 to TRBJ2-7, with 8 bases lining up with TRBD1. The CDR3 loop spans 16 amino acids. Germline-derived CDR1 and CDR2 are PRHDT and FYEKMQ (reference sequence). Losses at the gene ends were 6 bases for V and 5 bases for J; bases not matched to a gene: 15. CDR3 in amino acids: CASSSEERTGWDEQYF. For the CDR3, the DNA is TGTGCCAGCAGTTCGGAGGAGAGGACAGGGTGGGACGAGCAGTACTTC.

This sequence joins TRBV15 and TRBJ1-5; possibly TRBD1 for D (5 bases). Germline V gene lookup returns CDR1 LNHNV and CDR2 YYDKDF (reference sequence). V was trimmed by 5 bases and J by 3 bases, leaving 8 bases between them. The CDR3 totals 13 residues. The CDR3 is CATSGGVNQPQHF. The CDR3 region has the DNA TGTGCCACCAGCGGGGGAGTCAATCAGCCCCAGCATTTT. Combining the CDR3 with reference TRBV15 and TRBJ1-5 gives the whole variable domain DAMVIQNPRYQVTQFGKPVTLSCSQTLNHNVMYWYQQKSSQAPKLLFHYYDKDFNNEADTPDNFQSRRPNTSFCFLDIRSPGLGDTAMYLCATSGGVNQPQHFGDGTRLSIL.

CDR3 residues: CASSVGTNSYEQYF. DNA of the CDR3: TGTGCCAGTAGTGTGGGGACGAATTCCTACGAGCAGTACTTC. The rearrangement joins TRBV19 to TRBJ2-7, with D perhaps TRBD1 or TRBD2 (5 bases each). Trimming took off 5 bases at V and 1 base at J, with 12 bases between the two ends. The CDR3 spans 14 residues. Per germline, CDR1 LNHDA and CDR2 SQIVND (reference sequence).